Below are 28 T cell receptor beta chains sequenced from a single sample in a study of PD-L1 blockade in urothelial cancer. Generated by immunoSEQ multiplex PCR, the TCRdb table keeps only in-frame clones and is missing some. The repertoire holds about 84,000 clones, with about 80% as singletons. This specimen was PBMCs, taken around atezolizumab (anti-PD-L1) treatment. These receptors all come from a man in his 70s with urothelial cancer.

The CDR3 DNA sequence: TGCGCCAGCAGCTTGTCCGGGGTAACTGGAAACACCATATATTTT. This encodes CASSLSGVTGNTIYF. The V and J genes are TRBV5-1 and TRBJ1-3; no definite D call. CDR3 size: 15 residues. Germline V gene sequence: CDR1 SGHRS, CDR2 YFSETQ. V lost 1 base to trimming and J lost 2 bases, with 10 bases between them.

The chain joins TRBV19 to TRBJ1-2; D may be TRBD1 (6 bases). Trimming took off 8 bases at V and 5 bases at J, with 12 bases between the two ends. Germline V gives CDR1 LNHDA, CDR2 SQIVND (reference sequence). CDR3 length equals 12 residues. The DNA of the CDR3 is TGTGCCAGTGAAGACAGGCGTTATGGCTACACCTTC. Amino acids: CASEDRRYGYTF. The full variable domain, completed using reference TRBV19 and TRBJ1-2, is DGGITQSPKYLFRKEGQNVTLSCEQNLNHDAMYWYRQDPGQGLRLIYYSQIVNDFQKGDIAEGYSVSREKKESFPLTVTSAQKNPTAFYLCASEDRRYGYTFGSGTRLTVV.

The chain has TRBV5-1 and TRBJ2-5; the match to TRBD1 covers 11 bases. Trimming at V came to 4 bases and at J to 3 bases, leaving 2 bases not matched to a gene. The germline V gene has CDR1 SGHRS and CDR2 YFSETQ. This CDR3 spans 14 amino acids. The CDR3 here is CASSMGQGEETQYF. CDR3 sequence (DNA): TGCGCCAGCAGCATGGGACAGGGGGAAGAGACCCAGTACTTC.

J is TRBJ1-4 and V is TRBV6-1; perhaps TRBD1 as D (5 bases). The CDR3 sequence is 13 residues long. Germline V gives CDR1 MNHNS, CDR2 SASEGT. V lost 7 bases and J lost 7, with 13 bases in between. This CDR3 reads CASMGGGGEKLFF. The CDR3 nucleotides read TGTGCCAGCATGGGGGGAGGCGGTGAAAAACTGTTTTTT.

CDR3 DNA: TGTGCCAGCTCACCCCAGGTCTTGGGCGCGAGCTATGCTTTCTTT. Translated: CASSPQVLGASYAFF. This chain joins TRBV18 and TRBJ1-1, with unresolved D. The CDR3 runs 15 residues. V shed 3 bases and J shed 11 bases, with 22 bases lying between them. In germline, CDR1 is KGHSH, CDR2 LQKENI.

CDR3 amino acids: CASSRGNYGYTF. CDR3 nucleotides: TGTGCCAGCAGCCGCGGGAACTATGGCTACACCTTC. The chain couples TRBV6-5 to TRBJ1-2; D is unresolved. CDR1 is MNHEY, CDR2 SVGAGI, per germline. The V end was cut by 6 bases, the J end by 2 bases, with 7 bases between. CDR3 length equals 12 residues.

The chain employs TRBV27 and TRBJ2-2; 7 positions agree with TRBD1. With 7 bases clipped from V and 6 bases from J, the junction kept 5 bases outside the gene matches. The CDR3 is made up of 13 amino acids. The V gene's germline CDR1 is MNHEY and CDR2 SMNVEV (reference sequence). This chain's CDR3 is CASTFTGAGELFF. In nucleotides, the CDR3 is TGTGCCAGCACTTTCACAGGGGCCGGGGAGCTGTTTTTT.

This clone was observed a few times. This chain joins TRBV9 and TRBJ1-2, with a possible D match to TRBD1 (5 bases). CDR3 length: 12 amino acids. Deletions cut 4 bases from V and 7 bases from J, with 11 bases between. Germline V gene lookup returns CDR1 SGDLS and CDR2 YYNGEE. The CDR3 DNA reads as TGTGCCAGCAGCACGGACATAGGTGGCTACACCTTC. This codes for CASSTDIGGYTF.

The chain recombines TRBV11-2 with TRBJ2-7, with no clear D. CDR1 and CDR2 from the germline V gene are SGHAT and FQNNGV. There are 12 residues in the CDR3. Trimming removed 3 bases at V and 3 bases at J, with 6 bases between. CDR3 region: CASSLIGYEQYF. CDR3 in DNA: TGTGCCAGCAGCTTGATCGGCTACGAGCAGTACTTC.

This clone occurred once. The chain uses TRBV7-3 and TRBJ2-7; possible D gene TRBD1, 6 bases. The CDR3 is made up of 14 amino acids. V was shortened by 5 bases and J by 0 bases, with 11 bases between the two germline ends. The germline gives CDR1 SGHTA, CDR2 FQGTGA. CDR3 sequence reads: CASSPDRYSYEQYF. The CDR3 DNA sequence: TGTGCCAGCAGCCCCGACAGGTACTCCTACGAGCAGTACTTC.

J is TRBJ2-1 and V is TRBV18, with D possibly being TRBD1 (6 bases). V was pared by 6 bases and J by 5 bases, with 14 bases between. The CDR3 runs to 14 residues. Germline V lookup: CDR1 KGHSH, CDR2 LQKENI. Here the CDR3 reads CASSFRDNNNEQFF. CDR3 DNA sequence: TGTGCCAGCTCTTTCCGGGACAACAACAATGAGCAGTTCTTC.

The V gene is TRBV5-1, the J gene TRBJ1-1; D unclear. This CDR3 is built from 15 residues. Trimming pared 4 bases from V and 2 bases from J, leaving 15 bases between. Germline V gives CDR1 SGHRS, CDR2 YFSETQ. The CDR3 is CASSPSGQLNTEAFF. The CDR3 DNA follows: TGCGCCAGCAGCCCCTCAGGCCAGCTTAACACTGAAGCTTTCTTT.

This rearrangement joins TRBV9 to TRBJ2-2, with 8 nucleotides matching TRBD2. The CDR3 runs to 16 residues. Per the germline V gene, CDR1 is SGDLS and CDR2 is YYNGEE. Germline trimming cut 0 bases from V and 1 base from J; bases unmatched to any gene: 2. Written as DNA, the CDR3 is TGTGCCAGCAGCGTAGGAGCGGGAGAGAACACCGGGGAGCTGTTTTTT. The encoded protein is CASSVGAGENTGELFF.

The rearrangement uses TRBV7-3 and TRBJ2-1, with 10 bases that match TRBD2. This CDR3 has 15 amino acids. Germline CDR1 reads SGHTA; CDR2 reads FQGTGA. J was trimmed by 8 bases and V by 3 bases; bases with no gene match: 7. CDR3: CASSLSGTSADEQFF. The CDR3 DNA sequence: TGTGCCAGCAGCTTGTCCGGGACTAGCGCTGATGAGCAGTTCTTC.

The chain carries TRBV5-4 and TRBJ2-7; 11 bases match TRBD1. With V trimmed by 4 bases and J by 4 bases, 7 bases remained unmatched. The CDR3 runs to 15 residues. Germline assignment: CDR1 SGHNT and CDR2 YYREEE (reference sequence). The CDR3 DNA is TGTGCCAGCAGCCGCCTGGGACAGGGGGGTTACGAGCAGTACTTC. Amino acid sequence: CASSRLGQGGYEQYF.

This chain links TRBV11-3 with TRBJ2-5, with 10 bases matching TRBD2. Per the germline V gene, CDR1 is SGHNT and CDR2 is YENEEA. After removal of 5 bases from V and 5 bases from J, the junction contained 11 bases not matched to a gene. There are 16 residues in the CDR3. The CDR3 DNA reads TGTGCCAGCAGCCCCGGACTAGCGGTAGGGCGGGAGACCCAGTACTTC. Its protein is CASSPGLAVGRETQYF.

The chain has TRBV2 and TRBJ1-4; D gene ambiguous. CDR1 is SNHLY and CDR2 is FYNNEI in the germline V gene. With 4 bases removed from V and 2 bases from J, the gap between germline ends came to 8 bases. The CDR3 consists of 14 residues. Written as DNA, the CDR3 is TGTGCCAGCAGTGCGCGGGCGACTAATGAAAAACTGTTTTTT. Amino acids: CASSARATNEKLFF. Full variable domain (outside the CDR3, taken from reference TRBV2 and TRBJ1-4): EPEVTQTPSHQVTQMGQEVILRCVPISNHLYFYWYRQILGQKVEFLVSFYNNEISEKSEIFDDQFSVERPDGSNFTLKIRSTKLEDSAMYFCASSARATNEKLFFGSGTQLSVL.

The chain recombines TRBV27 with TRBJ1-2; the D gene is possibly TRBD1 (6 bases). V was clipped by 6 bases and J by 4 bases, with 12 bases between them. The CDR3 length is 13 residues. Germline-derived CDR1 and CDR2 are MNHEY and SMNVEV (reference sequence). The CDR3 loop is CASRGAWIYGYTF. The CDR3 bases are TGTGCCAGCAGGGGGGCATGGATCTATGGCTACACCTTC.

The CDR3 loop is CASRPGGGSAFF. CDR3 sequence (DNA): TGTGCCAGCAGACCCGGGGGGGGAAGCGCTTTCTTT. The chain links TRBV2 to TRBJ1-1, with a possible D match to TRBD1 (5 bases). The CDR3 covers 12 residues. V lost 6 bases, J lost 11 bases, and 16 bases lay in between. Germline CDR1 and CDR2: SNHLY and FYNNEI.

The chain couples TRBV4-1 to TRBJ2-7; 8 nucleotides match TRBD2. Germline V gives CDR1 MGHRA, CDR2 YSYEKL. The length of the CDR3 is 16 residues. The ends lost 4 bases at V and 0 bases at J; junction bases unmatched: 8. The CDR3 DNA reads as TGCGCCAGCAGCCTCACGACTAGCGTGACCTCCTACGAGCAGTACTTC. The encoded protein is CASSLTTSVTSYEQYF.

The chain employs TRBV7-9 and TRBJ2-3; the match to TRBD2 covers 12 bases. CDR3 size: 18 residues. Germline V CDR1 and CDR2: SEHNR, FQNEAQ (reference sequence). V lost 5 bases and J lost 6; bases outside the gene matches: 15. The CDR3 region is CASSHHLPTSGRKDTQYF. The CDR3 DNA follows: TGTGCCAGCAGCCATCACCTGCCGACTAGCGGGAGAAAGGATACGCAGTATTTT.

The chain recombines TRBV6-6 with TRBJ2-1, with 10 bases that match TRBD1. The germline V gene has CDR1 MNHNY and CDR2 SVGAGI (reference sequence). V shed 2 bases, J shed 7 bases, and the junction held 8 bases outside the gene matches. This CDR3 contains 16 residues. CDR3 nucleotide sequence: TGTGCCAGCAGTTACCCCGAGGACAGGGGGAGAAATGAGCAGTTCTTC. Protein sequence: CASSYPEDRGRNEQFF.

The rearrangement uses TRBV6-1 and TRBJ2-3; TRBD1 matches at 10 bases. This CDR3 has 16 residues. J was trimmed by 11 bases and V by 2 bases; bases with no gene match: 13. Germline V lookup: CDR1 MNHNS, CDR2 SASEGT. The CDR3 sequence is CASSEQTGGAPGGQYF. DNA of the CDR3: TGTGCCAGCAGTGAACAGACAGGGGGCGCTCCCGGGGGGCAGTATTTT.

The DNA of the CDR3 is TGTGCCAGCAGCCTGCGACAGGACGACAACTATGGCTACACCTTC. Translating it yields CASSLRQDDNYGYTF. V gene TRBV4-2 combines with J gene TRBJ1-2, with a weak D call TRBD1 (6 bases). Trimming pared 4 bases from V and 2 bases from J, leaving 14 bases between. This CDR3 spans 15 amino acids. Looked up from germline, CDR1 is LGHNA and CDR2 is YNFKEQ.

The chain recombines TRBV11-2 with TRBJ2-5, with 13 bases identical to TRBD2. The trim removed 6 bases at V and 5 bases at J, leaving 12 bases unmatched. The CDR3 is 17 residues long. Germline CDR1 and CDR2: SGHAT and FQNNGV. CDR3 coding DNA: TGTGCCAGCAGTCTCGGACTAGCGGGAGACACGGGGGAGACCCAGTACTTC. It specifies CASSLGLAGDTGETQYF.

The chain employs TRBV6-5 and TRBJ1-5, with D perhaps matching TRBD1 (6 bases). The V gene lost 6 bases and the J gene lost 7 bases, with 16 bases spanning the gap. The CDR3 extends over 14 amino acids. In germline, CDR1 is MNHEY, CDR2 SVGAGI. The CDR3 sequence is CASSPTGSGQPQHF. The CDR3 DNA reads as TGTGCCAGCAGCCCTACAGGGTCGGGGCAGCCCCAGCATTTT.

The rearrangement joins TRBV29-1 to TRBJ2-1; tentative D call: TRBD1 (6 bases). CDR3 length: 16 residues. Per germline, CDR1 SQVTM and CDR2 ANQGSEA. Trimming took off 7 bases at V and 4 bases at J, with 23 bases between the two ends. The CDR3 coding sequence is TGCAGCGCGACCCAAGCAGGGACACCTCTTTACAATGAGCAGTTCTTC. The encoded protein is CSATQAGTPLYNEQFF.

This clone was seen a handful of times. CDR3 nucleotides: TGTGCCAGTAGTATAGAACAGGGGCTCAATCAGCCCCAGCATTTT. Protein: CASSIEQGLNQPQHF. The rearrangement links TRBV19 to TRBJ1-5; the match to TRBD1 covers 7 bases. Trimming cost V 0 bases and J 3 bases; bases outside gene matches: 2. Germline values: CDR1 LNHDA, CDR2 SQIVND (reference sequence). This CDR3 has 15 amino acids.